One and the same sample provided the 12 T cell receptor beta chains below, sequenced in a study of CD8 T cells in ankylosing spondylitis. TCRdb recomputed calls from the 5' RACE reads with MiXCR, one row per CDR3 protein. The sample shows 300,000 to 400,000 distinct CDR3 sequences, around 20% of them seen only once. The sequenced sample consisted of blood, either unsorted or a sorted T cell fraction (not recorded which). The receptors shown here come from a male donor with ankylosing spondylitis or in good health (not recorded which).

This clonotype was found a few times. This sequence joins TRBV6-5 and TRBJ1-3, with 9 bases aligning to TRBD1. Germline V lookup: CDR1 MNHEY, CDR2 SVGAGI. The V and J ends lost 7 bases and 0 bases, in that order; junction bases with no gene match: 13. This CDR3 has 18 residues. In DNA, the CDR3 is TGTGCCAGCATTAGGACAGGGGTGTTACTGAGCTCTGGAAACACCATATATTTT. As protein: CASIRTGVLLSSGNTIYF.

This clonotype was detected only a few times. The CDR3 reads CASSRPGTGGSEQYF. In DNA, the CDR3 is TGTGCCAGCAGCCGCCCCGGGACAGGGGGGTCCGAGCAGTACTTC. J is TRBJ2-7 and V is TRBV14, with 11 bases identical to TRBD1. The J segment lost 6 bases and the V segment lost 4 bases, leaving 8 bases of the junction unmatched. This CDR3 region has 15 residues. Germline lookup yields CDR1 SGHDN and CDR2 FVKESK.

This clonotype was seen more than once but under ten times. The chain is built from TRBV27 and TRBJ2-1; 8 bases are shared with TRBD2. CDR3 size: 13 residues. Losses at the gene ends were 5 bases for V and 6 bases for J; bases not matched to a gene: 3. The germline V gene encodes CDR1 MNHEY and CDR2 SMNVEV (reference sequence). CDR3 amino acids: CASSEGTSNEQFF. In nucleotides, the CDR3 is TGTGCCAGCAGTGAGGGGACTAGCAATGAGCAGTTCTTC.

This clonotype was observed a handful of times. V usage is TRBV15 and J usage is TRBJ1-1, with 7 bases matching TRBD1. The CDR3 loop spans 14 amino acids. Germline V CDR1 and CDR2: LNHNV, YYDKDF (reference sequence). The ends lost 2 bases at V and 3 bases at J; junction bases unmatched: 3. The CDR3, as DNA: TGTGCCACCAGCAGACAAACAGGGGACACTGAAGCTTTCTTT. It codes for CATSRQTGDTEAFF.

The chain is built from TRBV10-2 and TRBJ2-1, with 7 bases that match TRBD1. This CDR3 comprises 16 residues. Unmatched junction bases numbered 11, after V lost 3 bases and J lost 6 bases. Germline CDR1 reads WSHSY; CDR2 reads SAAADI. CDR3 DNA: TGCGCCAGCAGTGATGGGGTGACAGGGTTGGTCAATGAGCAGTTCTTC. This encodes CASSDGVTGLVNEQFF.

The V call is TRBV4-1, the J call TRBJ2-5; 9 bases are shared with TRBD2. This CDR3 is built from 15 residues. The germline gives CDR1 MGHRA, CDR2 YSYEKL. The V gene end was trimmed by 2 bases and the J gene end by 1 base; junction bases not matched to a gene: 2. CDR3 bases: TGCGCCAGCAGCCAATTAGCGGGGGTCCAAGAGACCCAGTACTTC. This sequence encodes CASSQLAGVQETQYF.

A few counts support this clonotype. The V and J genes are TRBV20-1 and TRBJ2-7; D unclear. Germline CDR1 and CDR2: DFQATT and SNEGSKA (reference sequence). Trimming stripped 6 bases from V and 0 bases from J, with 6 bases between. This CDR3 has 11 residues. CDR3 bases: TGCAGTGCATGGGTCTCCTACGAGCAGTACTTC. Protein product: CSAWVSYEQYF.

A few counts support this clonotype. This chain links TRBV6-5 with TRBJ2-1; no clear D gene. Trimming removed 2 bases at V and 0 bases at J, with 11 bases between. The CDR3 runs to 16 residues. CDR1 and CDR2 from the germline V gene are MNHEY and SVGAGI. CDR3 protein: CASSYRGHSSYNEQFF. In DNA form, the CDR3 reads TGTGCCAGCAGTTACCGCGGCCACAGCTCCTACAATGAGCAGTTCTTC.

The rearrangement links TRBV7-8 to TRBJ2-7; 8 nucleotides align to TRBD2. The CDR3 has 14 residues. Losses at the gene ends were 8 bases for V and 1 base for J; bases not matched to a gene: 7. Germline assignment: CDR1 SGHVS and CDR2 FQNEAQ. This CDR3 is CASAIAGPSYEQYF. Written as DNA, the CDR3 is TGTGCCAGCGCTATAGCGGGACCGTCCTACGAGCAGTACTTC.

Concerning this clonotype itself: A read error is possible here, since a much larger clone lies one base away. J is TRBJ2-1 and V is TRBV6-4; 7 bases agree with TRBD1. The CDR3 covers 14 residues. After removal of 2 bases from V and 3 bases from J, the junction contained 1 base not matched to a gene. Germline V CDR1 and CDR2: MRHNA, SNTAGT. The CDR3 reads CASSDRDSYNEQFF. The DNA of the CDR3 is TGTGCCAGCAGTGACCGGGACAGCTACAATGAGCAGTTCTTC.

This clonotype was seen a few times. The genes are TRBV7-2 and TRBJ2-5; 7 bases align to TRBD1. V lost 5 bases and J lost 7; bases outside the gene matches: 16. Germline V gene sequence: CDR1 SGHTA, CDR2 FQGNSA. The CDR3 totals 16 residues. This chain's CDR3 is CASSPQRGTAWGTQYF. As DNA, the CDR3 is TGTGCCAGCAGCCCACAAAGGGGGACAGCCTGGGGGACCCAGTACTTC.

This clonotype has just a few counts. J is TRBJ2-7 and V is TRBV29-1, with 9 nucleotides matching TRBD1. After removal of 6 bases from V and 2 bases from J, the junction contained 5 bases not matched to a gene. The CDR3 spans 13 residues. Germline V gene lookup returns CDR1 SQVTM and CDR2 ANQGSEA. The CDR3 spells CSVTGGYTYEQYF. DNA of the CDR3: TGCAGCGTGACAGGGGGTTACACCTACGAGCAGTACTTC.